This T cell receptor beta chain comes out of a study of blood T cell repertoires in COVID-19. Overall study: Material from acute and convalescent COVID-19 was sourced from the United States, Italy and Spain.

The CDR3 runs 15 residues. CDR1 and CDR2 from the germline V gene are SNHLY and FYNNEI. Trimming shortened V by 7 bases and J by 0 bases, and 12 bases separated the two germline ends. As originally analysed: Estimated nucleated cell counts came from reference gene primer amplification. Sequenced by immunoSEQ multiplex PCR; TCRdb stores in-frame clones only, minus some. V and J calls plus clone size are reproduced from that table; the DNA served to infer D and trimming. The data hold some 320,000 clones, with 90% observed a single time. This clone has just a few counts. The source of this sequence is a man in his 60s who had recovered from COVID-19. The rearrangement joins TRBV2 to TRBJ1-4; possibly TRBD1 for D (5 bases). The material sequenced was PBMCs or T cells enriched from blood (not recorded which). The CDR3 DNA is TGTGCCAGCAAGGGGCAGCCCGCAACTAATGAAAAACTGTTTTTT. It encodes CASKGQPATNEKLFF.